The next 24 T cell receptor beta chains were all read from a single sample in a study of CD8 T cells in ankylosing spondylitis. TCRdb analysed the 5' RACE reads with MiXCR anew, one entry per CDR3 protein. Of approximately 42,000 distinct CDR3 sequences in the sample, approximately 9.9% were seen once. Sequenced input: blood, either unsorted or a sorted T cell fraction (not recorded which). These receptors were taken from a male donor with ankylosing spondylitis or in good health (not recorded which).

This rearrangement joins TRBV3-1 to TRBJ2-1; D remains unclear. Germline V gives CDR1 LGHDT, CDR2 YNNKEL (reference sequence). Trimming pared 3 bases from V and 0 bases from J, leaving 6 bases between. The CDR3 contains 14 residues. Written as DNA, the CDR3 is TGTGCCAGCAGCCATGGTAGCTCCTACAATGAGCAGTTCTTC. Translated, it gives CASSHGSSYNEQFF.

This clonotype was observed at least ten times. The gene calls are TRBV10-3 and TRBJ2-5, with 7 bases fitting TRBD1. The V gene end was trimmed by 1 base and the J gene end by 1 base; junction bases not matched to a gene: 3. The CDR3 is 15 amino acids. Looked up from germline, CDR1 is ENHRY and CDR2 is SYGVKD. CDR3 residues: CAISELGQTQETQYF. CDR3 coding DNA: TGTGCCATCAGTGAGTTGGGACAGACCCAAGAGACCCAGTACTTC.

This clonotype appeared many times. The chain employs TRBV4-2 and TRBJ1-3; D is unclear. This CDR3 spans 13 amino acids. V was cut by 4 bases and J by 4 bases, with 8 bases left in between. Germline CDR1 is LGHNA and CDR2 is YNFKEQ. The CDR3 reads CASSLDPGNTIYF. The CDR3 DNA is TGTGCCAGCAGCCTTGACCCAGGAAACACCATATATTTT.

In this sample, this clonotype turned up many times. CDR3 region: CASGSPGGSRTDTQYF. CDR3 in DNA: TGTGCTAGTGGCTCCCCCGGGGGCTCGCGCACAGATACGCAGTATTTT. The rearrangement joins TRBV12-5 to TRBJ2-3; D is tentatively TRBD1 or TRBD2 (6 bases each). Germline CDR1 reads LGHNT; CDR2 reads FRNRAP. The CDR3 has 16 amino acids. Trimming removed 6 bases from V and 1 base from J, with 17 bases in between.

The V gene is TRBV7-9, the J gene TRBJ2-1; D is undetermined. Trimming took off 4 bases at V and 15 bases at J, with 13 bases between the two ends. Germline V gene sequence: CDR1 SEHNR, CDR2 FQNEAQ (reference sequence). This CDR3 is 11 amino acids long. In nucleotides, the CDR3 is TGTGCCAGCAGCTCGGCCCGACGGCCGTTCTTC. Protein sequence: CASSSARRPFF.

This clonotype was detected many times. The chain is built from TRBV7-2 and TRBJ2-7; 10 bases map to TRBD1. The junction had 5 bases not matched to a gene; V was cut back by 5 bases and J by 1 base. The germline gives CDR1 SGHTA, CDR2 FQGNSA. This CDR3 spans 15 amino acids. This CDR3 reads CASSPTGGLSYEQYF. The CDR3 DNA is TGTGCCAGCAGCCCGACAGGGGGCTTATCCTACGAGCAGTACTTC.

This clonotype was counted at least ten times. CDR3 in DNA: TGCAGTGCTAGGGGACAGGGGTACAGACAGCCCCAGCATTTT. Its translation: CSARGQGYRQPQHF. The V gene is TRBV20-1, the J gene TRBJ1-5, with 10 bases identical to TRBD1. The CDR3 runs 14 residues. J gave up 7 bases and V 3 bases, and 6 bases lay outside the gene matches. Germline CDR1 is DFQATT and CDR2 is SNEGSKA (reference sequence).

This clonotype was picked up many times. This chain connects TRBV29-1 to TRBJ2-3; D is undetermined. CDR1 and CDR2 (germline): SQVTM, ANQGSEA. Trimming shortened V by 4 bases and J by 6 bases, and 5 bases separated the two germline ends. CDR3 length equals 10 residues. CDR3 sequence reads: CSVAVDTQYF. CDR3 nucleotides: TGCAGCGTTGCCGTGGATACGCAGTATTTT.

The chain has TRBV11-2 and TRBJ2-1; D is possibly TRBD1 (5 bases). Germline CDR1 and CDR2: SGHAT and FQNNGV. V gave up 5 bases and J gave up 7 bases, with 9 bases separating them. This CDR3 has 12 residues. In DNA, the CDR3 is TGTGCCAGCAGCGCAAGACAGAATGAGCAGTTCTTC. This gives the protein CASSARQNEQFF.

The rearrangement links TRBV20-1 to TRBJ2-4; 9 nucleotides align to TRBD1. CDR1 and CDR2 from the germline V gene are DFQATT and SNEGSKA (reference sequence). This CDR3 is built from 14 residues. Trimming removed 0 bases from V and 8 bases from J; junction bases left unmatched: 5. The CDR3 sequence: CSAREGQGADIQYF. CDR3 in DNA: TGCAGTGCTAGAGAGGGACAGGGAGCGGACATTCAGTACTTC.

This clonotype was seen many times. The chain uses TRBV3-1 and TRBJ2-5; TRBD2 agrees at 12 bases. The CDR3 contains 18 residues. Germline assignment: CDR1 LGHDT and CDR2 YNNKEL (reference sequence). Losses at the gene ends were 2 bases for V and 5 bases for J; bases not matched to a gene: 12. CDR3: CASSQLDAGLAGSETQYF. CDR3 coding DNA: TGTGCCAGCAGCCAACTCGACGCCGGACTAGCGGGGAGTGAGACCCAGTACTTC.

This clonotype occurred many times. The genes are TRBV10-3 and TRBJ2-7; 11 nucleotides agree with TRBD1. Germline trimming cut 10 bases from V and 3 bases from J; bases unmatched to any gene: 5. Germline CDR1 reads ENHRY; CDR2 reads SYGVKD. CDR3 size: 13 residues. CDR3 sequence: CATWTGGFYEQYF. In DNA form, the CDR3 reads TGTGCCACCTGGACAGGGGGCTTCTACGAGCAGTACTTC.

This clonotype was seen ten or more times. V usage is TRBV12-3 or TRBV12-4 and J usage is TRBJ1-4; D gene unclear. The V end was cut by 6 bases, the J end by 2 bases, with 10 bases between. The CDR3 consists of 14 residues. CDR3 DNA sequence: TGTGCCAGCAGCTTCACCCGGACTAATGAAAAACTGTTTTTT. Its translation: CASSFTRTNEKLFF.

This clonotype was counted many times. V usage is TRBV29-1 and J usage is TRBJ2-7, with no clear D. CDR1 is SQVTM, CDR2 ANQGSEA, per germline. The CDR3 is made up of 12 amino acids. The V end lost 4 bases, the J end lost 2 bases, and 9 bases lay between the germline ends. The CDR3 DNA reads TGCAGCGTTGCGAAAGTGGCCTACGAGCAGTACTTC. Translation: CSVAKVAYEQYF.

In its sample, this clonotype was seen many times. The V gene is TRBV18, the J gene TRBJ2-2; perhaps TRBD2 as D (5 bases). The CDR3 is 14 amino acids. Germline V gene sequence: CDR1 KGHSH, CDR2 LQKENI. V was pared by 2 bases and J by 4 bases, with 8 bases between. The CDR3 sequence: CASSPTRATGELFF. The CDR3 DNA is TGTGCCAGCTCACCAACTAGGGCCACCGGGGAGCTGTTTTTT.

There are many counts of this clonotype. The V call is TRBV5-1, the J call TRBJ1-1; D remains ambiguous. The germline V gene has CDR1 SGHRS and CDR2 YFSETQ. The ends were cut back, 3 bases at V and 4 bases at J, with 13 bases in the middle. This CDR3 is 14 amino acids long. The CDR3 loop reads CASSSDGRSTEAFF. For the CDR3, the DNA is TGCGCCAGCAGCTCCGACGGTCGCTCCACTGAAGCTTTCTTT. The full variable domain, with the rest looked up from reference TRBV5-1 and TRBJ1-1, is KAGVTQTPRYLIKTRGQQVTLSCSPISGHRSVSWYQQTPGQGLQFLFEYFSETQRNKGNFPGRFSGRQFSNSRSEMNVSTLELGDSALYLCASSSDGRSTEAFFGQGTRLTVV.

Comment on this clonotype: Possible read error: a much larger clone is one base away. The chain combines TRBV12-3 or TRBV12-4 with TRBJ1-1; D uncertain. The CDR3 runs 15 residues. Trimming removed 5 bases from V and 1 base from J, with 14 bases in between. The CDR3 DNA follows: TGTGCCAGCAGTCTCCTACAGAGCGCGAACACTGAAGCTTTCTTT. Protein product: CASSLLQSANTEAFF.

This clonotype was counted many times. V is TRBV20-1 and J is TRBJ1-4, with 7 bases fitting TRBD1. With V trimmed by 6 bases and J by 3 bases, 4 bases remained unmatched. The CDR3 contains 13 residues. Looked up from germline, CDR1 is DFQATT and CDR2 is SNEGSKA (reference sequence). CDR3 sequence reads: CSASGTANEKLFF. The CDR3 region has the DNA TGCAGTGCCAGCGGGACAGCTAATGAAAAACTGTTTTTT.

This clonotype was recorded at least ten times. The chain carries TRBV18 and TRBJ2-5; 10 bases are shared with TRBD2. From germline, CDR1 is KGHSH and CDR2 LQKENI. The CDR3 is 14 residues long. After removal of 4 bases from V and 2 bases from J, the junction contained 1 base not matched to a gene. The CDR3 bases are TGTGCCAGCTCACGTAGCGGGGGGCAAGAGACCCAGTACTTC. It translates to CASSRSGGQETQYF.

This clonotype showed up many times. The chain joins TRBV6-5 to TRBJ1-2; D uncertain. V was cut by 4 bases and J by 6 bases, with 15 bases left in between. Per the germline V gene, CDR1 is MNHEY and CDR2 is SVGAGI. The CDR3 covers 14 residues. CDR3 residues: CASSSNSGSHGYTF. The CDR3 DNA follows: TGTGCCAGCAGTTCCAATTCGGGTTCCCATGGCTACACCTTC.

This clonotype was seen ten or more times. The genes are TRBV5-1 and TRBJ1-1; D may be TRBD1 (5 bases). V lost 3 bases and J 0 bases, leaving 18 bases between the germline ends. The CDR3 has 17 amino acids. Germline V lookup: CDR1 SGHRS, CDR2 YFSETQ. The CDR3 nucleotides read TGCGCCAGCAGCTCCGTGCGGGGGACGTACATGAACACTGAAGCTTTCTTT. Protein sequence: CASSSVRGTYMNTEAFF.

The rearrangement uses TRBV3-1 and TRBJ2-7, with D tentatively TRBD1 (6 bases). The length of the CDR3 is 12 residues. Germline CDR1 reads LGHDT; CDR2 reads YNNKEL (reference sequence). Trimming shortened V by 7 bases and J by 5 bases, and 12 bases separated the two germline ends. CDR3 sequence: CASISGGNEQYF. CDR3 coding DNA: TGTGCCAGCATTTCTGGGGGCAACGAGCAGTACTTC.

The chain is built from TRBV7-9 and TRBJ2-5, with D possibly being TRBD2 (5 bases). The CDR3 loop spans 13 amino acids. The V end was cut by 5 bases, the J end by 5 bases, with 12 bases between. CDR1 is SEHNR and CDR2 is FQNEAQ in the germline V gene (reference sequence). The CDR3 spells CASSVTSGETQYF. The CDR3, as DNA: TGTGCCAGCAGCGTTACTAGTGGGGAGACCCAGTACTTC.

This clonotype was detected ten times or more. This chain joins TRBV20-1 and TRBJ2-3; 7 nucleotides line up with TRBD1. Germline V gene lookup returns CDR1 DFQATT and CDR2 SNEGSKA (reference sequence). The CDR3 loop spans 14 amino acids. V gave up 6 bases and J gave up 5 bases; unmatched junction bases: 11. The CDR3 DNA is TGCAGTGCCTCCCTCCCGGACAGGAAAGATACGCAGTATTTT. Translating gives CSASLPDRKDTQYF.